The rows below give T cell receptor beta chains drawn from one sample of a study of shared clonotypes between healthy human individuals. The data were produced by immunoSEQ multiplex PCR, yet TCRdb's version contains in-frame clones alone and is incomplete. The sample lists around 1.9 million clones, 93% occurring once. Sequencing used naive CD8+ T cells from PBMCs. These receptors were obtained from a man younger than 30 in good health. Some clones in this sample may be carry-over from other donors' samples. Both conserved end residues are part of each CDR3. D genes are given only for firm matches. Size is stated for part of the rows, as once, few or many counts, or as a class when the clone is expanded.

v_call: TRBV7-8; j_call: TRBJ2-2; d_call: -; clone_size: -; cdr3_aa: CASSLYSRGTGTGELFF; cdr3_nt: TGTGCCAGCAGCCTCTACTCCAGGGGCACGGGCACCGGGGAGCTGTTTTTT
v_call: TRBV7-8; j_call: TRBJ2-3; d_call: TRBD2; clone_size: -; cdr3_aa: CASSLKVASGEDTQYF; cdr3_nt: TGTGCCAGCAGCTTAAAGGTGGCTAGCGGAGAGGATACGCAGTATTTT
v_call: TRBV19; j_call: TRBJ2-7; d_call: TRBD1; clone_size: -; cdr3_aa: CASSIGTGLYEQYF; cdr3_nt: TGTGCCAGTAGTATCGGGACAGGCCTCTACGAGCAGTACTTC
v_call: TRBV19; j_call: TRBJ1-4; d_call: -; clone_size: -; cdr3_aa: CASSKRGSVNEKLFF; cdr3_nt: TGTGCCAGTAGTAAACGGGGATCGGTTAATGAAAAACTGTTTTTT
v_call: TRBV2; j_call: TRBJ2-7; d_call: -; clone_size: -; cdr3_aa: CASNYREYEQYF; cdr3_nt: TGTGCCAGCAATTACAGGGAATACGAGCAGTACTTC
v_call: TRBV5-1; j_call: TRBJ2-7; d_call: -; clone_size: -; cdr3_aa: CASSPRFGQQMTYEQYF; cdr3_nt: TGCGCCAGCAGCCCACGGTTTGGACAGCAAATGACCTACGAGCAGTACTTC
v_call: TRBV27; j_call: TRBJ1-4; d_call: -; clone_size: -; cdr3_aa: CASSPIGLEEKLFF; cdr3_nt: TGTGCCAGCAGCCCTATTGGGCTGGAAGAAAAACTGTTTTTT
v_call: TRBV2; j_call: TRBJ2-7; d_call: -; clone_size: -; cdr3_aa: CASSDMWGPSSVEQYF; cdr3_nt: TGTGCCAGCAGTGATATGTGGGGACCCTCCTCCGTCGAGCAGTACTTC
v_call: TRBV28; j_call: TRBJ2-2; d_call: -; clone_size: once; cdr3_aa: CASSLYREGWTGELFF; cdr3_nt: TGTGCCAGCAGCCTGTACAGGGAAGGCTGGACCGGGGAGCTGTTTTTT
v_call: TRBV18; j_call: TRBJ2-3; d_call: TRBD2; clone_size: once; cdr3_aa: CASSPSGQFLAGEDTQYF; cdr3_nt: TGTGCCAGCTCACCATCCGGACAGTTCCTAGCGGGAGAAGATACGCAGTATTTT
v_call: TRBV7-6; j_call: TRBJ1-2; d_call: -; clone_size: -; cdr3_aa: CASSLSPDYGYTF; cdr3_nt: TGTGCCAGCAGCTTAAGTCCAGACTATGGCTACACCTTC
v_call: TRBV13; j_call: TRBJ1-1; d_call: -; clone_size: -; cdr3_aa: CASSLGRWGSGANTEAFF; cdr3_nt: TGTGCCAGCAGCTTAGGCAGATGGGGGTCAGGGGCGAACACTGAAGCTTTCTTT
v_call: TRBV7-9; j_call: TRBJ1-1; d_call: -; clone_size: few; cdr3_aa: CASSLKFNEAFF; cdr3_nt: TGTGCCAGCAGCTTAAAGTTTAATGAAGCTTTCTTT
v_call: TRBV25-1; j_call: TRBJ2-7; d_call: TRBD1; clone_size: few; cdr3_aa: CASSGGQGYEQYF; cdr3_nt: TGTGCCAGCAGTGGGGGACAGGGCTACGAGCAGTACTTC
v_call: TRBV7-9; j_call: TRBJ1-2; d_call: -; clone_size: -; cdr3_aa: CASSQGKAQGNYGCTF; cdr3_nt: TGTGCCAGCAGCCAAGGCAAGGCACAGGGAAACTATGGCTGCACCTTC
v_call: TRBV11-1; j_call: TRBJ2-7; d_call: TRBD2; clone_size: -; cdr3_aa: CASSGTSGGSYEQYF; cdr3_nt: TGTGCCAGCAGCGGGACTAGCGGGGGTTCCTACGAGCAGTACTTC
v_call: TRBV19; j_call: TRBJ1-5; d_call: -; clone_size: once; cdr3_aa: CASSGGPSTVNQPQHF; cdr3_nt: TGTGCCAGTAGTGGGGGCCCCTCCACAGTCAATCAGCCCCAGCATTTT
v_call: TRBV2; j_call: TRBJ1-1; d_call: -; clone_size: -; cdr3_aa: CASSARQGAGDTEAFF; cdr3_nt: TGTGCCAGCAGTGCGCGCCAGGGCGCCGGGGACACTGAAGCTTTCTTT
v_call: TRBV28; j_call: TRBJ1-1; d_call: TRBD1; clone_size: -; cdr3_aa: CASSLWPRTGDLNTEAFF; cdr3_nt: TGTGCCAGCAGTTTATGGCCCCGGACAGGCGATTTGAACACTGAAGCTTTCTTT
v_call: TRBV5-1; j_call: TRBJ2-2; d_call: -; clone_size: -; cdr3_aa: CASTDFDDTWDTGELFF; cdr3_nt: TGCGCCAGCACCGACTTTGATGATACTTGGGACACCGGGGAGCTGTTTTTT
v_call: TRBV27; j_call: TRBJ2-2; d_call: TRBD2; clone_size: -; cdr3_aa: CATRPTRTSGISPGELFF; cdr3_nt: TGTGCCACCAGACCCACCAGGACTAGCGGGATTTCTCCCGGGGAGCTGTTTTTT
v_call: TRBV7-9; j_call: TRBJ2-7; d_call: -; clone_size: -; cdr3_aa: CASSFGQTYEQYF; cdr3_nt: TGTGCCAGCAGCTTTGGGCAGACCTACGAGCAGTACTTC
v_call: TRBV5-6; j_call: TRBJ2-1; d_call: TRBD2; clone_size: -; cdr3_aa: CASSLAGAVNEQFF; cdr3_nt: TGTGCCAGCAGCCTAGCGGGAGCGGTCAATGAGCAGTTCTTC
v_call: TRBV11-3; j_call: TRBJ1-1; d_call: TRBD1; clone_size: once; cdr3_aa: CASSEDRGETEAFF; cdr3_nt: TGTGCCAGCAGCGAAGACAGGGGAGAAACTGAAGCTTTCTTT
v_call: TRBV19; j_call: TRBJ1-1; d_call: -; clone_size: -; cdr3_aa: CASSITPLGPMNTEAFF; cdr3_nt: TGTGCCAGTAGTATAACTCCCCTTGGCCCCATGAACACTGAAGCTTTCTTT
v_call: TRBV2; j_call: TRBJ2-7; d_call: -; clone_size: -; cdr3_aa: CASSEALTYEQYF; cdr3_nt: TGTGCCAGCAGTGAGGCTCTTACCTACGAGCAGTACTTC
v_call: TRBV6-6; j_call: TRBJ2-7; d_call: -; clone_size: -; cdr3_aa: CASFKGGDSTDGQYF; cdr3_nt: TGTGCCAGCTTTAAGGGGGGGGACTCTACAGACGGGCAGTACTTC
v_call: TRBV27; j_call: TRBJ1-1; d_call: -; clone_size: -; cdr3_aa: CASSLGRNTEAFF; cdr3_nt: TGTGCCAGCAGTTTGGGACGGAACACTGAAGCTTTCTTT
v_call: TRBV7-3; j_call: TRBJ1-1; d_call: -; clone_size: -; cdr3_aa: CASSLYTNTEAFF; cdr3_nt: TGTGCCAGCAGCTTATATACCAACACTGAAGCTTTCTTT